This TCR beta chain was found in a study of cytomegalovirus exposure and HLA in healthy donors. It was with 60 Vbeta and 13 Jbeta primers that the PCR ran. Profiled with immunoSEQ multiplex PCR; TCRdb holds only in-frame clones, not every one. The sample lists over 20,000 clones, 75% to 85% occurring once. This clone was recorded only once. What was sequenced was PBMCs. The clonotype originates from a male donor in good health and CMV-seronegative.

CDR3 region: CASSPDTKETQYF. For the CDR3, the DNA is TGTGCCAGCTCACCTGACACCAAAGAGACCCAGTACTTC. The chain links TRBV18 to TRBJ2-5; D remains ambiguous. The germline V gene encodes CDR1 KGHSH and CDR2 LQKENI. This CDR3 region has 13 residues. Trimming cost V 3 bases and J 3 bases, with 8 bases left between them.